This TCR beta chain was sequenced in a study of cytomegalovirus exposure and HLA in healthy donors. Across the whole study: Across some 400 genotyped donors, more than 75% landed in the Caucasian-associated ancestry cluster.

As to this clone: The antigen remains unidentified.

Trimming cost V 0 bases and J 3 bases, with 10 bases left between them. The CDR3 runs 15 residues. CDR1 is SGDLS, CDR2 YYNGEE, per germline. Study findings and constraints: No immune exposure information besides CMV serostatus was available.

A multiplex PCR was run with 60 Vbeta primers and 13 Jbeta primers. Sequencing was performed with immunoSEQ multiplex PCR; in TCRdb, only in-frame clones are kept and a portion is missing. This sample carries some 150,000 clones, approximately 63% of them seen once, and the ten largest clones take roughly 2%. This sequence was found in a woman aged 60 to 75 in good health and CMV-seropositive. Input material: PBMCs. The rearrangement uses TRBV9 and TRBJ2-1; unclear D gene. CDR3 in DNA: TGTGCCAGCAGCGTAGACGAGGTTTACTACAATGAGCAGTTCTTC. It is translated as CASSVDEVYYNEQFF. Drawing the rest from reference TRBV9 and TRBJ2-1, the complete variable domain is DSGVTQTPKHLITATGQRVTLRCSPRSGDLSVYWYQQSLDQGLQFLIQYYNGEERAKGNILERFSAQQFPDLHSELNLSSLELGDSALYFCASSVDEVYYNEQFFGPGTRLTVL.